Listed here are 2 T cell receptor beta chains from one sample, sequenced in a study of blood T cell repertoires in COVID-19. TCRdb's table, derived via immunoSEQ multiplex PCR, lists solely in-frame clones and lacks some. The sample lists over 200,000 clones; more than 65% were seen once. Sequenced material: peripheral blood. These receptors were collected from a man between 35 and 55 years old who had recovered from COVID-19.

V is TRBV11-3 and J is TRBJ2-1; tentative D call: TRBD1 (6 bases). Per germline, CDR1 SGHNT and CDR2 YENEEA. The CDR3 sequence is 16 residues long. Trimming pared 2 bases from V and 6 bases from J, leaving 17 bases between. The CDR3 DNA reads TGTGCCAGCAGCTTAAAGGCAGGGAGCAGGGGCAATGAGCAGTTCTTC. Residues: CASSLKAGSRGNEQFF.

This chain uses TRBV6-5 with TRBJ1-1; D possibly corresponds to TRBD1 (6 bases). V lost 7 bases and J 7 bases, leaving 10 bases between the germline ends. There are 11 residues in the CDR3. CDR1 MNHEY and CDR2 SVGAGI come from the germline V gene. The DNA for the CDR3 is TGTGCCAGCACCAAACAGGGTGAAGCTTTCTTT. Translating gives CASTKQGEAFF.